This T cell receptor beta chain was recorded in a study of Graves' ophthalmopathy and Graves' hyperthyroidism. Study results and caveats: Discrimination between ophthalmopathy and stable hyperthyroidism by a 13-signature model showed roughly 85% sensitivity and roughly 81% specificity. Blood also harbored most expanded thyroid clonotypes above 0.001 frequency.

A note on this clonotype: No antigen is known for it. A much larger clone lies one base from this, so it may be a read error.

Clinical symptoms, serum thyroxine, TRAb, thyroid ultrasound and orbital computed tomography determined diagnosis. This CDR3 comprises 19 residues. From germline, CDR1 is MRHNA and CDR2 SNTAGT. Trimming at V came to 8 bases and at J to 3 bases, leaving 24 bases not matched to a gene. The study amplified TCR beta CDR3 regions using RNA transcripts. First-round RT-PCR relied on HTBI primers, and a second-round multiplex PCR came next. A single record per CDR3 protein comes from TCRdb applying MiXCR to the multiplex PCR reads. Of 400,000 to 450,000 distinct CDR3 sequences listed, around 20% are singletons.

The sequenced material came from peripheral blood. This clonotype was obtained from a woman between 18 and 29 years old with stable Graves' hyperthyroidism. The chain joins TRBV6-4 to TRBJ1-1; TRBD1 agrees at 7 bases. CDR3 coding DNA: TGTGCCAGCCGTGGGGTGTCAGGGGGGGATTGGATTGGAGACACTGAAGCTTTCTTT. Translated, it gives CASRGVSGGDWIGDTEAFF.